The clone carrying this T cell receptor (beta chain) was counted between two and nine times. Per germline, CDR1 MGHRA and CDR2 YSYEKL. The V end lost 3 bases, the J end lost 3 bases, and 14 bases lay between the germline ends. This CDR3 spans 16 amino acids. In TCRdb, the 5' RACE reads were re-called with MiXCR into one record per CDR3 protein. The sample gives around 340,000 distinct CDR3 sequences, approximately 15% of which show up once; roughly 22% is in the top ten. This record comes from a study of T-cell memory formation after mild COVID-19. This receptor was taken from a man aged 18 to 35 who had mild COVID-19 (a few samples of this study predate the infection). Cell type and time point are not known. Material: PBMCs or a T cell subset sorted from them (not recorded which). The chain combines TRBV4-1 with TRBJ1-4; D not certain. The CDR3 sequence: CASSHDRSRANEKLFF. The CDR3 DNA is TGCGCCAGCAGCCACGATCGCAGTAGGGCTAATGAAAAACTGTTTTTT.